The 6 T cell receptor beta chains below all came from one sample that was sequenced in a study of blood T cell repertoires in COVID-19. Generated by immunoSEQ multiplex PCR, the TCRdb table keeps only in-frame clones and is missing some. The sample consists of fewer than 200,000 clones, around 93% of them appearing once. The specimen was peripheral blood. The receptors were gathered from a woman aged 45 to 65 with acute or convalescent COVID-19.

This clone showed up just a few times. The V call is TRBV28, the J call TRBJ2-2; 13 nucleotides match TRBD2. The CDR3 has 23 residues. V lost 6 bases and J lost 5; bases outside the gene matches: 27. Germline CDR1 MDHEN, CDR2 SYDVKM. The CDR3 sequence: CASSHSPGQGGTSGIRRTGELFF. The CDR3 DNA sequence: TGTGCCAGCAGCCATTCCCCGGGGCAGGGAGGGACTAGCGGGATCCGAAGGACCGGGGAGCTGTTTTTT.

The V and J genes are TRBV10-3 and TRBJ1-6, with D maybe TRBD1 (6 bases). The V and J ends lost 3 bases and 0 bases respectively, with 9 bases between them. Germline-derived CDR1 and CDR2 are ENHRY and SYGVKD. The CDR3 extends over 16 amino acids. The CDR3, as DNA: TGTGCCATCAGTGAAACAGGGAGCTCCTATAATTCACCCCTCCACTTT. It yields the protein CAISETGSSYNSPLHF.

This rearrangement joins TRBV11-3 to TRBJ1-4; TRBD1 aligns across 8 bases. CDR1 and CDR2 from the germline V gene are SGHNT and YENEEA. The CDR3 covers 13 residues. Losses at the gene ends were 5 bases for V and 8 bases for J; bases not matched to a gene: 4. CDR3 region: CASSETGGEKLFF. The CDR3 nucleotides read TGTGCCAGCAGCGAAACAGGGGGAGAAAAACTGTTTTTT.

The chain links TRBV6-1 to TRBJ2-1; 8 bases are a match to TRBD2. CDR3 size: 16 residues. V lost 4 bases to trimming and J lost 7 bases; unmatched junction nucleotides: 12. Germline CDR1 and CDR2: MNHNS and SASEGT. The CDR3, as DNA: TGTGCCAGCAGTGCCGGGGGGGACCGGGCGGGGAATGAGCAGTTCTTC. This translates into CASSAGGDRAGNEQFF.

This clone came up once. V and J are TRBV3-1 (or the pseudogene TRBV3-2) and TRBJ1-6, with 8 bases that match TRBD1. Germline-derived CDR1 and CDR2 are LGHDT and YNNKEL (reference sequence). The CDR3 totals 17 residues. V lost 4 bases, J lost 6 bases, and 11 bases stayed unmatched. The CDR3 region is CASSLVHGQGRNSPLHF. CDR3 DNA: TGTGCCAGCAGCCTAGTCCATGGACAGGGACGTAATTCACCCCTCCACTTT.

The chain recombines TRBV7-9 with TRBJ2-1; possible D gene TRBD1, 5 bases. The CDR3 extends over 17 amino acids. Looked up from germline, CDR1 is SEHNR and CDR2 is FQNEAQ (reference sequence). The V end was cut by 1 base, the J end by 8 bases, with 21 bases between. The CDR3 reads CASSLVGAVPESDEQFF. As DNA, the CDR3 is TGTGCCAGCAGCTTAGTTGGGGCGGTGCCAGAGTCGGATGAGCAGTTCTTC. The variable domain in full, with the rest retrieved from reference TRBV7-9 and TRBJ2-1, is DTGVSQNPRHKITKRGQNVTFRCDPISEHNRLYWYRQTLGQGPEFLTYFQNEAQLEKSRLLSDRFSAERPKGSFSTLEIQRTEQGDSAMYLCASSLVGAVPESDEQFFGPGTRLTVL.